This T cell receptor beta chain stems from a study of blood T cell repertoires in COVID-19 (dated by TCRdb to about 2020). Background for the entire study: Samples covering the acute and convalescent phases of COVID-19 were provided by collaborators in the United States, Italy and Spain. The material from the prospective study consisted of cDNA or gDNA derived from T cells, B-cell-depleted T cells, or PBMCs. The dataset comprised deeply sampled blood TCRbeta repertoires from subjects exposed to, actively infected with, or recovered from COVID-19. The repertoires were released in a freely available public database intended as a resource for research on the immune response to SARS-CoV-2. Samples came from the ongoing ImmuneRACE study (first 160 participants) plus 1,254 subjects from 6 global collaborators. Nearly every sample came with metadata listing a de-identified subject ID, COVID-19 status, age in years and sex. Where HLA class I and class II types were available, the types were taken from metadata supplied by the sample provider, not from assay-based typing.

Of note for this clone: The antigen this receptor binds is unknown. There are no base qualities to consult, and no much larger clone falls within one base.

TCRbeta CDR3 regions were amplified from genomic DNA by means of the immunoSEQ Assay, a bias-controlled multiplex PCR. Per the authors' processing: The number of nucleated cells in each sample was estimated from the amplification of reference gene primers within the assay. Sequence reads were collapsed and filtered to measure the absolute abundance of every unique TCRbeta CDR3 rearrangement. Productive Simpson clonality was computed per sample as the square root of Simpson's diversity index over productive rearrangements. The source is immuneACCESS, and TCRdb retained only in-frame sequences with V and J called. Part of the clones is not carried over; for the studies checked, unresolved V genes explain less than half of this, and the remainder is unexplained. That table gives V, J and clone size, and the DNA gave D and trimming. The sample table contains some 140,000 clones; only one count was recorded for 75% to 85% of them. Roughly an eighth of the sample rests with the top ten.

In Seattle, one collaborating source enrolled patients while the infection was active and tracked those patients longitudinally over the course of disease. Collaborating institutions collected whole blood in K2EDTA tubes following their own protocols. Collaborator samples were shipped for TCRbeta analysis as frozen whole blood, isolated PBMCs, or DNA extracted from either sample type. General study outcomes and caveats: How much clinical and demographic metadata was included differed by source and by participant, and the metadata was provided uncurated.

The germline V gene provides CDR1 SNHLY and CDR2 FYNNEI. At the junction V is shortened by 4 bases and J by 2 bases; bases outside the gene matches: 3. The CDR3, cysteine through phenylalanine, is 15 amino acids long. The only DNA kept is the CDR3, 45 bases in frame from the first base. The sample was peripheral blood. The sequence came from a woman aged 60-75 years with COVID-19, enrolled during active disease. The rearranged chain carries TRBV2 and TRBJ2-3, with 10 bases in between that match TRBD2. The DNA reads as follows: TGTGCCAGCAGTGTAGGACTAGCGGACACAGATACGCAGTATTTT. This encodes CASSVGLADTDTQYF.